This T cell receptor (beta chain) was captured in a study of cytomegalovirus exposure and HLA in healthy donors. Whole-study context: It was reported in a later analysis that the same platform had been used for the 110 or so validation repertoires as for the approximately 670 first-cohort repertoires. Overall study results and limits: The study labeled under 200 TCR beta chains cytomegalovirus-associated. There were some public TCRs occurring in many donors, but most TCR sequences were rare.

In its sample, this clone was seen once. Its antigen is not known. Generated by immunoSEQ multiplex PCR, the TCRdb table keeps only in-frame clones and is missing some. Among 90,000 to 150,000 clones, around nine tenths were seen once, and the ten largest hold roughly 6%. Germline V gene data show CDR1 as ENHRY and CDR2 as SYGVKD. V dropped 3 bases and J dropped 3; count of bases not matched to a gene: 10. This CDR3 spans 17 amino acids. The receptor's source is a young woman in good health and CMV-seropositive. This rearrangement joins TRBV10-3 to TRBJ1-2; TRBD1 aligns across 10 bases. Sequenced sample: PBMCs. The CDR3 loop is CAISDHIGQGGDYGYTF. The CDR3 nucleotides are TGTGCCATCAGTGACCACATTGGACAGGGGGGGGACTATGGCTACACCTTC.